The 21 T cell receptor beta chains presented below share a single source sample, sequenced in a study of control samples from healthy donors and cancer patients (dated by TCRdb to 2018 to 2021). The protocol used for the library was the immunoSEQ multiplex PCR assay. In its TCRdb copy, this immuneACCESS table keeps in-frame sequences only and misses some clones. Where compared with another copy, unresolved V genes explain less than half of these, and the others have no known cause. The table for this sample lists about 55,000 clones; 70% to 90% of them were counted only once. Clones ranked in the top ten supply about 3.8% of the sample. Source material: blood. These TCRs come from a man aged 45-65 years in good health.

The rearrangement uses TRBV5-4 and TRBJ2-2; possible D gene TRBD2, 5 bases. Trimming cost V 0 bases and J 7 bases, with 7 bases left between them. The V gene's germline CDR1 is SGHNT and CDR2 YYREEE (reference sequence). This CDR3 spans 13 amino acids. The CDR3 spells CASSLGRDGELFF. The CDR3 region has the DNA TGTGCCAGCAGCTTGGGACGGGACGGGGAGCTGTTTTTT.

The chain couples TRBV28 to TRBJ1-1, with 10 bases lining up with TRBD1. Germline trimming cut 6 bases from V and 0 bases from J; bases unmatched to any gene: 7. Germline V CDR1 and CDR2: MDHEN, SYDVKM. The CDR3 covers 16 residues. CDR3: CASSPIGTGVNTEAFF. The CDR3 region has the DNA TGTGCCAGCAGCCCTATAGGGACAGGGGTGAACACTGAAGCTTTCTTT.

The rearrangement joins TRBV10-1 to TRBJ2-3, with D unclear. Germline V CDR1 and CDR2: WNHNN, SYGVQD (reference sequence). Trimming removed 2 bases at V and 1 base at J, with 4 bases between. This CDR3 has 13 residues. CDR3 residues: CASSEGGTDTQYF. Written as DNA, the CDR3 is TGCGCCAGCAGTGAGGGGGGCACAGATACGCAGTATTTT.

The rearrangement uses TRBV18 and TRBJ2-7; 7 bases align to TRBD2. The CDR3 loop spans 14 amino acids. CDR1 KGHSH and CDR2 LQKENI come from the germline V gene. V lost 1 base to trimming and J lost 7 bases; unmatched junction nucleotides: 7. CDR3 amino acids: CASSPRGGVGEQYF. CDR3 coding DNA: TGTGCCAGCTCACCACGGGGAGGGGTCGGGGAGCAGTACTTC.

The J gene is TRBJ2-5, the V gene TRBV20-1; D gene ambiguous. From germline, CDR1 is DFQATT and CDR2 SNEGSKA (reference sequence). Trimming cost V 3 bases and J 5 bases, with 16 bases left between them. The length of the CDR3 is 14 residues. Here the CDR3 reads CSASRSSGVETQYF. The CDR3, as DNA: TGCAGTGCTAGTAGGTCGTCGGGCGTCGAGACCCAGTACTTC.

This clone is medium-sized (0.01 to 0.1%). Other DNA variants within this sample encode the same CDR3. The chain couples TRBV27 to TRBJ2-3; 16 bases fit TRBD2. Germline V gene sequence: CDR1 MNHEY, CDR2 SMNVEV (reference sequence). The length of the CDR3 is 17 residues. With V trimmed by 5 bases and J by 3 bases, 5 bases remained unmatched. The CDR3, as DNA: TGTGCCAGCAGTCCCGGGACTAGCGGGAGGGGGACAGATACGCAGTATTTT. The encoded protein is CASSPGTSGRGTDTQYF.

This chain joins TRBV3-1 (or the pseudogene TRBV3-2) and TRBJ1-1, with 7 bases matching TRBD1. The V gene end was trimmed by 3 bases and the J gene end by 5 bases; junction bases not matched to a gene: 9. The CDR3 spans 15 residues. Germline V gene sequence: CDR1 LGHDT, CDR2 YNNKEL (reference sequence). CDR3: CASSHPGSGGTEAFF. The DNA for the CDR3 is TGTGCCAGCAGCCACCCAGGATCAGGGGGGACTGAAGCTTTCTTT.

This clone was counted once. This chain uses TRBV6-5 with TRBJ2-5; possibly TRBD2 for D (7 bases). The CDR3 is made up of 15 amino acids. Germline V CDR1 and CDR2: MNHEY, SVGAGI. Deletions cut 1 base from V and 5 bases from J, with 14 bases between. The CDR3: CASSYLGGAFETQYF. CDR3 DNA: TGTGCCAGCAGTTACTTAGGGGGGGCTTTTGAGACCCAGTACTTC.

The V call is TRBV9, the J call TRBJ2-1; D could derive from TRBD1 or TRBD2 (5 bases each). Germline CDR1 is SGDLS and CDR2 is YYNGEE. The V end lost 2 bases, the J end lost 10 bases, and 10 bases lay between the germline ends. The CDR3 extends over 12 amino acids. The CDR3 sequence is CASSVSGTEQFF. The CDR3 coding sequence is TGTGCCAGCAGCGTCTCCGGGACCGAGCAGTTCTTC.

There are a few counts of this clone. CDR3 sequence: CASSAPTGPSTDTQYF. The CDR3 DNA reads as TGTGCCAGCAGTGCCCCGACAGGTCCTTCCACAGATACGCAGTATTTT. This sequence joins TRBV25-1 and TRBJ2-3; tentatively, D is TRBD1 (6 bases). Trimming took off 4 bases at V and 2 bases at J, with 16 bases between the two ends. CDR1 is MGHDK, CDR2 SYGVNS, per germline. The CDR3 loop spans 16 amino acids.

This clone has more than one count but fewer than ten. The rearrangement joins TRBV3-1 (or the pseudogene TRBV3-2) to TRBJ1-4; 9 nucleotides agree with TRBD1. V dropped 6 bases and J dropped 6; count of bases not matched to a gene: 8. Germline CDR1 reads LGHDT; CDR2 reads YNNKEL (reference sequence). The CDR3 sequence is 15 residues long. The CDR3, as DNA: TGTGCCAGCAGACCAAGGACAGGGGTTGATGAAAAACTGTTTTTT. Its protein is CASRPRTGVDEKLFF.

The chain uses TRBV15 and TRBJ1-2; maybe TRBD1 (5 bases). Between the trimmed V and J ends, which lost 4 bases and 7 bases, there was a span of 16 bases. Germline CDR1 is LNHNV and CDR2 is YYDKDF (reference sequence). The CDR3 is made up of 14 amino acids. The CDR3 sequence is CATSTPGGYFGYTF. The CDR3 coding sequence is TGTGCCACCAGCACCCCTGGGGGTTACTTTGGCTACACCTTC.

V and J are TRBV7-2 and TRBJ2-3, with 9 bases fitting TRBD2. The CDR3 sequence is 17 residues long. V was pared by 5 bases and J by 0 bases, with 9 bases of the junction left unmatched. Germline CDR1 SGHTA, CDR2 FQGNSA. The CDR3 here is CASSPLTSGRSTDTQYF. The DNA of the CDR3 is TGTGCCAGCAGCCCCCTGACTAGCGGAAGAAGCACAGATACGCAGTATTTT.

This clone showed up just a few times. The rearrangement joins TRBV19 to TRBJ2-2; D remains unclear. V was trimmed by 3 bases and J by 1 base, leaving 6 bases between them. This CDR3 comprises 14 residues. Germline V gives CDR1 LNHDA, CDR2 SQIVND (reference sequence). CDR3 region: CASSIGKNTGELFF. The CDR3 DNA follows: TGTGCCAGTAGTATTGGGAAGAACACCGGGGAGCTGTTTTTT.

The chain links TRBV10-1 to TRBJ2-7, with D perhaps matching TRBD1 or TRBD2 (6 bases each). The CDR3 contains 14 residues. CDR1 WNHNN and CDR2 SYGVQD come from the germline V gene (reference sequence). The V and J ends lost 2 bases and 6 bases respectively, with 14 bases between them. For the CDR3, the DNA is TGCGCCAGCAGTGAGGACAGGACTATACGCGAGCAGTACTTC. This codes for CASSEDRTIREQYF.

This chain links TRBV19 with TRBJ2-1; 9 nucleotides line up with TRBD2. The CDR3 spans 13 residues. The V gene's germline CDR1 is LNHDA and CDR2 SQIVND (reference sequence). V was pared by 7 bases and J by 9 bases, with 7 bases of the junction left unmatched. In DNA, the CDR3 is TGTGCCAGTACAGGGACTAGCATCAGTGAGCAGTTCTTC. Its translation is CASTGTSISEQFF. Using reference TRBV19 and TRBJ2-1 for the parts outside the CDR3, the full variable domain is DGGITQSPKYLFRKEGQNVTLSCEQNLNHDAMYWYRQDPGQGLRLIYYSQIVNDFQKGDIAEGYSVSREKKESFPLTVTSAQKNPTAFYLCASTGTSISEQFFGPGTRLTVL.

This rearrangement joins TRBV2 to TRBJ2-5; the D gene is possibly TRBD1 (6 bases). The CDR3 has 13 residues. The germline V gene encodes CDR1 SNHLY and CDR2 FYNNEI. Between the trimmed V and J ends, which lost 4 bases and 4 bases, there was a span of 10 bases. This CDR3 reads CASSGGRGETQYF. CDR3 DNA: TGTGCCAGCAGTGGAGGCAGGGGAGAGACCCAGTACTTC.

The CDR3 coding sequence is TGTGCCACCAGCCCCGGGACACTTTATGGCTACACCTTC. Protein: CATSPGTLYGYTF. The rearrangement links TRBV24-1 to TRBJ1-2, with D maybe TRBD1 (6 bases). CDR1 is KGHDR and CDR2 is SFDVKD in the germline V gene. CDR3 size: 13 residues. V was shortened by 7 bases and J by 5 bases, with 13 bases between the two germline ends.

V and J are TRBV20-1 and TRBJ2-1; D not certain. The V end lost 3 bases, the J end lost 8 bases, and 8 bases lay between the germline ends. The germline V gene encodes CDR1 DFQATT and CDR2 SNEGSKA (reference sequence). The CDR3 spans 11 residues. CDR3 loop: CSARGPHEQFF. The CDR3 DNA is TGCAGTGCTAGGGGTCCCCATGAGCAGTTCTTC.

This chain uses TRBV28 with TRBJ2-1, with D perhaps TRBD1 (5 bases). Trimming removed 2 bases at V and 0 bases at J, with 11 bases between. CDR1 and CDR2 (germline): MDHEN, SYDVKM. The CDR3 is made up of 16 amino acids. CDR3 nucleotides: TGTGCCAGCAGTTTAATTACAGGTCGCTCCTACAATGAGCAGTTCTTC. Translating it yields CASSLITGRSYNEQFF.

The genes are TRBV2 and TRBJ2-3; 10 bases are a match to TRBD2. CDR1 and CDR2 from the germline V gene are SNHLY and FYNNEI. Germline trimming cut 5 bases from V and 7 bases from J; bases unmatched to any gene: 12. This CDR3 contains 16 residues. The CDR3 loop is CASSSGPSGSMNTQYF. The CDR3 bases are TGTGCCAGCAGTTCGGGACCTAGCGGGAGTATGAATACGCAGTATTTT.